This T cell receptor beta chain appears in the sequencing data of a study of blood T cell repertoires in COVID-19 (dated by TCRdb to about 2020). Regarding the complete study: The collaborator samples originated in the United States, Italy and Spain and spanned the acute and convalescent phases of COVID-19. The material from the prospective study consisted of cDNA or gDNA derived from T cells, B-cell-depleted T cells, or PBMCs. The dataset comprised deeply sampled blood TCRbeta repertoires from subjects exposed to, actively infected with, or recovered from COVID-19. The repertoires were released in a freely available public database meant as a resource for research on the immune response to SARS-CoV-2. The samples were drawn from the first 160 participants of the ongoing ImmuneRACE study and from some 1,300 subjects provided by 6 global collaborators. The sample metadata nearly always contained a de-identified subject ID, COVID-19 status, age in years and sex. Where HLA class I and class II types were available, the types were taken from metadata supplied by the sample provider, not from assay-based typing.

TCRbeta CDR3 regions were amplified from genomic DNA by means of the immunoSEQ Assay, a bias-controlled multiplex PCR. As for the authors' bioinformatics: Nucleated cell counts per sample were estimated from amplification of reference gene primers within the assay. To quantify the absolute abundance of each unique TCRbeta CDR3 rearrangement, sequence reads were collapsed and filtered. Productive Simpson clonality was computed per sample as the square root of Simpson's diversity index over productive rearrangements. The clones in this table, taken by TCRdb from immuneACCESS, are in-frame only. Not every clone is retained; where verified, under half of the shortfall comes from an unresolved V gene, and the cause of the rest is unknown. V, J and clone size were drawn from that table, and D and trimming were deduced from the DNA. For this sample the table gives approximately 330,000 clones, of which roughly 86% were detected only once. Of the sample, around 10% falls within the top ten clones.

Of note for this clone: The clone's antigen remains unknown. No clone much larger than this one lies a single base away; base qualities are absent.

Trimming costs V 0 bases and J 3 bases, and their ends lie 11 bases apart. CDR1 and CDR2 are drawn from the germline V gene (reference sequence): SGHNT, YYREEE. There are 15 amino acids in the CDR3, from cysteine to phenylalanine inclusive. Only the CDR3 DNA is retained, 45 bases long and in frame from the first base. At one collaborating source in Seattle, patients were enrolled during active infection and were followed longitudinally through the course of disease. Collaborating institutions collected whole blood in K2EDTA tubes following their own protocols. For TCRbeta analysis, collaborator samples were shipped as frozen whole blood, as isolated PBMCs, or as DNA extracted from either sample type. General findings and caveats noted by the study authors: The quantity of clinical and demographic metadata differed by source and by participant and was supplied without curation.

This clonotype was sampled from a young man with COVID-19, enrolled during active disease. Sequencing input: peripheral blood. The receptor chain draws on TRBV5-4 and TRBJ2-3; no D gene can be assigned with confidence. The DNA sequence reads TGTGCCAGCAGCTTGGGGTCCAGTAAGACAGATACGCAGTATTTT. This encodes CASSLGSSKTDTQYF.